This T cell receptor (beta chain) was sequenced in a study of cytomegalovirus exposure and HLA in healthy donors. This PCR relied on a set of 60 Vbeta primers and 13 Jbeta primers. The method was immunoSEQ multiplex PCR; TCRdb's version includes in-frame clones alone and lacks a portion of them. The listing records some 200,000 clones. This TCR was sampled from a man aged 30 to 39 in good health and CMV-seronegative. The sequenced sample consisted of PBMCs.

CDR3 DNA sequence: TGTGCCAGCAGTTCCCCGGGGACACTTAATGAAAAACTGTTTTTT. Translation: CASSSPGTLNEKLFF. The chain couples TRBV6-6 to TRBJ1-4, with D perhaps TRBD1 (6 bases). The CDR3 is made up of 15 amino acids. Germline CDR1 reads MNHNY; CDR2 reads SVGAGI (reference sequence). V was trimmed by 4 bases and J by 4 bases, leaving 13 bases between them.